What follows describes a single T cell receptor beta chain. What it recognizes is unknown. This record belongs to a study of cytomegalovirus exposure and HLA in healthy donors. Regarding the study as a whole: Immune exposure information comprised only CMV serostatus. It was likely that a cluster of highly shared sequence variants was a sequencing artifact. Later work showed greater clonal expansion in HLA-associated TCR beta chains than in equally common others.

The PCR contained 60 Vbeta and 13 Jbeta primers. Sequencing used immunoSEQ multiplex PCR; TCRdb keeps in-frame clones, though not all of them. The sample has fewer than 150,000 clones, 74% seen once. This TCR derives from a woman aged 45-65 years in good health and CMV-seropositive. Sequencing was done on a sample of PBMCs.

The CDR3 DNA is TGCAGCGTTGCCGCAGGGTATGAAAAACTGTTTTTT. Amino acids: CSVAAGYEKLFF. This sequence joins TRBV29-1 and TRBJ1-4, with a weak D call TRBD1 (5 bases). The CDR3 extends over 12 amino acids. The germline V gene has CDR1 SQVTM and CDR2 ANQGSEA. V was cut by 4 bases and J by 6 bases, with 9 bases left in between.